This TCR beta chain appears in the sequencing data of a study of tumor and adjacent non-tumor tissue in lung cancer. Looking at the study overall: Aged about 31 to 80 years, patients included 9 to 11 men and 5 women with stage I to III disease.

To note about this clonotype: The germline gene is not matched at one end of the junction; a read error may be the cause.

No cell sorting was done before RNA was extracted from the tissue. Donors were chemotherapy-naive, newly diagnosed lung cancer surgical patients in China, August–late 2014. A modified ARM-PCR protocol with three rounds of nested PCR amplified TCRbeta. One entry per CDR3 protein results from TCRdb running MiXCR on the multiplex PCR reads. The sample has 75,000 to 95,000 distinct CDR3 sequences, approximately 77% seen once; the top ten hold 8% to 9.5%. CDR3 length: 13 amino acids. Germline values: CDR1 SGHNT, CDR2 YYREEE (reference sequence). The V gene is TRBV5-4, the J gene TRBJ2-2; a possible D gene is TRBD2 (5 bases). The sample taken for sequencing was lung tumor tissue. The sequence was collected from a woman aged 40 to 55 with non-small cell lung cancer. CDR3 bases: TGTGCCAGCGGAGGACGTAACACCGGGGAGCTGCTTTTT. Protein product: CASGGRNTGELLF. Combining the CDR3 with reference TRBV5-4 and TRBJ2-2 gives the whole variable domain ETGVTQSPTHLIKTRGQQVTLRCSSQSGHNTVSWYQQALGQGPQFIFQYYREEENGRGNFPPRFSGLQFPNYSSELNVNALELDDSALYLCASGGRNTGELLFGEGSRLTVL.